These T cell receptor beta chains were read from a single sample in a study of shared clonotypes between healthy human individuals. Clones were sequenced by immunoSEQ multiplex PCR, and TCRdb holds only the in-frame ones, with some missing. The repertoire consists of hundreds of thousands of clones, with around 79% occurring once and the leading ten covering 13%. Sequencing input: PBMCs. The receptors were gathered from a woman between 40 and 55 years old in good health. Some clones in this sample may be carry-over from other donors' samples. The CDR3 runs from the conserved cysteine through the conserved F or W. Fields, in order: D gene, V gene, clone size, J gene, CDR3 protein, CDR3 DNA. D genes are given only for firm matches. Where a row states a size, it is once, few, many or the class of an expanded clone; other rows omit it.

d_call: .
v_call: TRBV5-4
clone_size: .
j_call: TRBJ1-4
cdr3_aa: CASSLGGEEKLFF
cdr3_nt: TGTGCCAGCAGCTTGGGCGGGGAAGAAAAACTGTTTTTT

d_call: .
v_call: TRBV6-1
clone_size: .
j_call: TRBJ2-1
cdr3_aa: CASSELRTVTPNEQFF
cdr3_nt: TGTGCCAGCAGTGAATTAAGGACAGTTACCCCCAATGAGCAGTTCTTC

d_call: TRBD1
v_call: TRBV9
clone_size: .
j_call: TRBJ1-2
cdr3_aa: CASSLAGQAYGYTF
cdr3_nt: TGTGCCAGCAGCCTAGCAGGACAGGCCTATGGCTACACCTTC

d_call: TRBD1
v_call: TRBV28
clone_size: .
j_call: TRBJ2-1
cdr3_aa: CASSLWGQGASNEQFF
cdr3_nt: TGTGCCAGCAGTTTATGGGGGCAGGGGGCTTCCAATGAGCAGTTCTTC

d_call: TRBD1
v_call: TRBV4-3
clone_size: few
j_call: TRBJ1-1
cdr3_aa: CASSQALMDREPFF
cdr3_nt: TGCGCCAGCAGCCAGGCCCTGATGGACAGGGAGCCTTTCTTT

d_call: .
v_call: TRBV6-6
clone_size: .
j_call: TRBJ2-7
cdr3_aa: CASSQGVPGLPYEQYF
cdr3_nt: TGTGCCAGCAGTCAAGGGGTGCCGGGACTCCCCTACGAGCAGTACTTC

d_call: TRBD2
v_call: TRBV9
clone_size: .
j_call: TRBJ2-2
cdr3_aa: CASSPRLAGTGELFF
cdr3_nt: TGTGCCAGCAGCCCCAGACTAGCGGGCACCGGGGAGCTGTTTTTT

d_call: TRBD1
v_call: TRBV7-8
clone_size: .
j_call: TRBJ1-5
cdr3_aa: CASSMDRNLLSSNQPQHF
cdr3_nt: TGTGCCAGCAGCATGGACAGGAACCTTCTCTCTAGCAATCAGCCCCAGCATTTT

d_call: .
v_call: TRBV7-8
clone_size: many
j_call: TRBJ1-5
cdr3_aa: CASSLVGGGRDQPQHF
cdr3_nt: TGTGCCAGCAGCTTAGTGGGTGGTGGCAGGGATCAGCCCCAGCATTTT

d_call: .
v_call: TRBV6-1
clone_size: .
j_call: TRBJ2-7
cdr3_aa: CASSEGGFEQYF
cdr3_nt: TGTGCCAGCAGTGAAGGGGGGTTTGAGCAGTACTTC

d_call: .
v_call: TRBV6-5
clone_size: .
j_call: TRBJ2-1
cdr3_aa: CASSYSAGTYNEQFF
cdr3_nt: TGTGCCAGCAGTTATTCCGCGGGGACTTACAATGAGCAGTTCTTC

d_call: TRBD2
v_call: TRBV6-1
clone_size: .
j_call: TRBJ2-3
cdr3_aa: CASSEKFIGLAGVTDTQYF
cdr3_nt: TGTGCCAGCAGTGAAAAGTTTATTGGACTAGCGGGAGTCACAGATACGCAGTATTTT

d_call: TRBD1
v_call: TRBV5-5
clone_size: .
j_call: TRBJ1-4
cdr3_aa: CASSLVAGGAGEKLFF
cdr3_nt: TGTGCCAGCAGCTTAGTTGCAGGGGGCGCCGGGGAAAAACTGTTTTTT

d_call: TRBD1
v_call: TRBV5-4
clone_size: .
j_call: TRBJ2-5
cdr3_aa: CASSPADRVRETQYF
cdr3_nt: TGTGCCAGCAGCCCGGCAGACAGGGTTCGGGAGACCCAGTACTTC

d_call: .
v_call: TRBV29-1
clone_size: .
j_call: TRBJ1-1
cdr3_aa: CSVAWTPNTEAFF
cdr3_nt: TGCAGCGTTGCGTGGACCCCGAACACTGAAGCTTTCTTT

d_call: TRBD1
v_call: TRBV5-1
clone_size: .
j_call: TRBJ1-1
cdr3_aa: CASSLDPDRVNTEAFF
cdr3_nt: TGCGCCAGCAGCTTGGACCCGGACAGGGTGAACACTGAAGCTTTCTTT

d_call: .
v_call: TRBV30
clone_size: .
j_call: TRBJ2-2
cdr3_aa: CAWSGSGTGELFF
cdr3_nt: TGTGCCTGGAGCGGATCCGGCACCGGGGAGCTGTTTTTT

d_call: TRBD2
v_call: TRBV7-9
clone_size: .
j_call: TRBJ2-7
cdr3_aa: CASSLGSGRALSYEQYF
cdr3_nt: TGTGCCAGCAGCTTAGGTAGCGGGAGGGCCCTATCCTACGAGCAGTACTTC

d_call: TRBD2
v_call: TRBV6-1
clone_size: .
j_call: TRBJ2-5
cdr3_aa: CASSERRGLQETQYF
cdr3_nt: TGTGCCAGCAGTGAAAGGCGGGGACTACAAGAGACCCAGTACTTC

d_call: TRBD1
v_call: TRBV6-4
clone_size: .
j_call: TRBJ2-1
cdr3_aa: CASSRTPGQSYNEQFF
cdr3_nt: TGTGCCAGCAGCAGAACCCCGGGACAGTCATACAATGAGCAGTTCTTC

d_call: .
v_call: TRBV4-2
clone_size: .
j_call: TRBJ2-1
cdr3_aa: CASSPLSLLEQFF
cdr3_nt: TGTGCCAGCAGCCCACTCTCGCTCTTGGAGCAGTTCTTC

d_call: .
v_call: TRBV10-3
clone_size: .
j_call: TRBJ2-2
cdr3_aa: CAISEVATHTGELFF
cdr3_nt: TGTGCCATCAGTGAAGTTGCTACTCACACCGGGGAGCTGTTTTTT

d_call: .
v_call: TRBV19
clone_size: few
j_call: TRBJ2-5
cdr3_aa: CASSSPGGETQYF
cdr3_nt: TGTGCCAGTAGTTCTCCTGGGGGAGAGACCCAGTACTTC

d_call: TRBD2
v_call: TRBV7-9
clone_size: once
j_call: TRBJ2-7
cdr3_aa: CASSLVIAGDREQYF
cdr3_nt: TGTGCCAGCAGCTTAGTGATAGCGGGAGATCGAGAGCAGTACTTC

d_call: .
v_call: TRBV7-2
clone_size: .
j_call: TRBJ1-2
cdr3_aa: CASSPGSYGYTF
cdr3_nt: TGTGCCAGCAGCCCAGGGAGTTATGGCTACACCTTC

d_call: TRBD1
v_call: TRBV2
clone_size: .
j_call: TRBJ2-7
cdr3_aa: CASSVDRVSYEQYF
cdr3_nt: TGTGCCAGCAGTGTGGACAGGGTGTCCTACGAGCAGTACTTC

d_call: TRBD1
v_call: TRBV15
clone_size: .
j_call: TRBJ2-7
cdr3_aa: CATSGSGTVEQYF
cdr3_nt: TGTGCCACCAGCGGCTCCGGGACAGTCGAGCAGTACTTC

d_call: .
v_call: TRBV7-2
clone_size: .
j_call: TRBJ1-1
cdr3_aa: CASSSPALHTEAFF
cdr3_nt: TGTGCCAGCAGCTCCCCGGCTCTACACACTGAAGCTTTCTTT

d_call: .
v_call: TRBV2
clone_size: many
j_call: TRBJ2-7
cdr3_aa: CASSDSGLLVASYEQYF
cdr3_nt: TGTGCCAGCAGTGATTCCGGATTATTAGTCGCCTCCTACGAGCAGTACTTC

d_call: .
v_call: TRBV4-2
clone_size: .
j_call: TRBJ2-1
cdr3_aa: CASSQEGDGLDEQFF
cdr3_nt: TGTGCCAGCAGCCAAGAAGGTGACGGCCTTGATGAGCAGTTCTTC

d_call: .
v_call: TRBV6-5
clone_size: .
j_call: TRBJ2-2
cdr3_aa: CASRDRNTGELFF
cdr3_nt: TGTGCCAGCAGGGACAGGAACACCGGGGAGCTGTTTTTT

d_call: .
v_call: TRBV30
clone_size: .
j_call: TRBJ2-7
cdr3_aa: CAWSSSAYEQYF
cdr3_nt: TGTGCCTGGAGTTCGTCAGCCTACGAGCAGTACTTC

d_call: .
v_call: TRBV19
clone_size: .
j_call: TRBJ1-4
cdr3_aa: CASRGGSTVGDNEKLFF
cdr3_nt: TGTGCCAGTAGAGGCGGATCCACGGTGGGGGATAATGAAAAACTGTTTTTT

d_call: TRBD1
v_call: TRBV6-5
clone_size: .
j_call: TRBJ2-3
cdr3_aa: CASSRTGGTDTQYF
cdr3_nt: TGTGCCAGCAGTAGGACAGGGGGCACAGATACGCAGTATTTT

d_call: TRBD2
v_call: TRBV5-1
clone_size: .
j_call: TRBJ2-1
cdr3_aa: CASSLRLAGERDEQFF
cdr3_nt: TGCGCCAGCAGCTTACGACTAGCGGGAGAACGGGATGAGCAGTTCTTC

d_call: TRBD2
v_call: TRBV5-6
clone_size: .
j_call: TRBJ2-3
cdr3_aa: CASSPGTSFNTDTQYF
cdr3_nt: TGTGCCAGCAGCCCGGGGACTAGCTTTAACACAGATACGCAGTATTTT

d_call: .
v_call: TRBV5-1
clone_size: .
j_call: TRBJ1-3
cdr3_aa: CASSPRGSGNTIYF
cdr3_nt: TGCGCCAGCAGCCCGCGGGGCTCTGGAAACACCATATATTTT

d_call: .
v_call: TRBV9
clone_size: .
j_call: TRBJ2-3
cdr3_aa: CASSVGGVVDTQYF
cdr3_nt: TGTGCCAGCAGCGTAGGGGGGGTGGTGGATACGCAGTATTTT

d_call: .
v_call: TRBV30
clone_size: .
j_call: TRBJ2-7
cdr3_aa: CAWGPGRYEQYF
cdr3_nt: TGTGCCTGGGGGCCGGGACGGTATGAGCAGTACTTC

d_call: .
v_call: TRBV7-2
clone_size: .
j_call: TRBJ2-7
cdr3_aa: CASSLSHHSYEQYF
cdr3_nt: TGTGCCAGCAGCTTATCCCATCACTCCTACGAGCAGTACTTC

d_call: TRBD2
v_call: TRBV9
clone_size: .
j_call: TRBJ2-2
cdr3_aa: CASGEGTGELFF
cdr3_nt: TGTGCCAGCGGGGAGGGCACCGGGGAGCTGTTTTTT

d_call: .
v_call: TRBV15
clone_size: .
j_call: TRBJ2-1
cdr3_aa: CATSRDYSSSYNEQFF
cdr3_nt: TGTGCCACCAGCAGAGACTACTCAAGCTCCTACAATGAGCAGTTCTTC

d_call: .
v_call: TRBV4-1
clone_size: few
j_call: TRBJ1-1
cdr3_aa: CASSIGREEGTEAFF
cdr3_nt: TGCGCCAGCAGCATCGGCCGGGAAGAGGGCACTGAAGCTTTCTTT

d_call: .
v_call: TRBV28
clone_size: few
j_call: TRBJ2-7
cdr3_aa: CASSPPLPEQYF
cdr3_nt: TGTGCCAGCAGCCCACCGTTGCCCGAGCAGTACTTC